This is a list of T cell receptor beta chains from one sample in a study of technical replicates of blood from a handful of donors. Clones were sequenced by immunoSEQ multiplex PCR, and TCRdb holds only the in-frame ones, with some missing. The profile shows around 60,000 clones, approximately 92% of them singletons. Sequencing input: PBMCs. These receptors all stem from a human donor in good health. Some clones in this sample may be carry-over from other donors' samples. Each CDR3 is given with its conserved first and last residue. Fields, in order: V gene, clone size, J gene, CDR3 protein. Rows may omit the clone size; those that give it use once, few, many or a size class.

V gene: TRBV7-2; clone size: .; J gene: TRBJ2-1; CDR3 protein: CASSLGRVISYNEQFF
V gene: TRBV7-2; clone size: .; J gene: TRBJ1-5; CDR3 protein: CASSSQYSNQPQHF
V gene: TRBV7-2; clone size: .; J gene: TRBJ1-6; CDR3 protein: CASSLLGTGPNSPLHF
V gene: TRBV2; clone size: .; J gene: TRBJ2-7; CDR3 protein: CASSAGRGAYEQYF
V gene: TRBV6-6; clone size: .; J gene: TRBJ1-3; CDR3 protein: CASSYSKGQGGNTIYF
V gene: TRBV11-2; clone size: .; J gene: TRBJ2-5; CDR3 protein: CASSTGGSQETQYF
V gene: TRBV4-3; clone size: .; J gene: TRBJ2-7; CDR3 protein: CASSPDRGPYEQYF
V gene: TRBV12-5; clone size: .; J gene: TRBJ2-2; CDR3 protein: CASGLVVAGGLTGELFF
V gene: TRBV7-9; clone size: .; J gene: TRBJ1-4; CDR3 protein: CASSLGGENEKLFF
V gene: TRBV12-5; clone size: .; J gene: TRBJ2-1; CDR3 protein: CASGVHNEQFF
V gene: TRBV30; clone size: .; J gene: TRBJ2-3; CDR3 protein: CAWTLEISGTDTQYF
V gene: TRBV30; clone size: .; J gene: TRBJ2-1; CDR3 protein: CAWIGLAGVGEQFF
V gene: TRBV5-1; clone size: .; J gene: TRBJ2-4; CDR3 protein: CASSQGTATSKNIQYF
V gene: TRBV30; clone size: .; J gene: TRBJ1-4; CDR3 protein: CAWSAFGEKLFF
V gene: TRBV5-1; clone size: .; J gene: TRBJ1-1; CDR3 protein: CASSLAGGFTEAFF
V gene: TRBV5-8; clone size: .; J gene: TRBJ2-7; CDR3 protein: CASSLSSYEQYF
V gene: TRBV27; clone size: .; J gene: TRBJ1-6; CDR3 protein: CASSFPGQGNSPLHF
V gene: TRBV29-1; clone size: few; J gene: TRBJ2-7; CDR3 protein: CSAAVRGNEQYF
V gene: TRBV30; clone size: .; J gene: TRBJ2-7; CDR3 protein: CAWSVDSMVPEQYF
V gene: TRBV19; clone size: few; J gene: TRBJ1-2; CDR3 protein: CASSDRGSDGYTF
V gene: TRBV5-1; clone size: once; J gene: TRBJ2-7; CDR3 protein: CASSHAGGSHYEQYF
V gene: TRBV2; clone size: .; J gene: TRBJ2-7; CDR3 protein: CASSDVGRLQQYF
V gene: TRBV14; clone size: few; J gene: TRBJ1-6; CDR3 protein: CASSPIQGKGSPLHF
V gene: TRBV11-1; clone size: .; J gene: TRBJ2-1; CDR3 protein: CASSRAPGTSGSYNEQFF
V gene: TRBV7-6; clone size: .; J gene: TRBJ2-3; CDR3 protein: CASSPHTDTQYF
V gene: TRBV10-3; clone size: .; J gene: TRBJ2-1; CDR3 protein: CAISESHQVNEQFF
V gene: TRBV4-2; clone size: .; J gene: TRBJ1-3; CDR3 protein: CASSQERTAGNTIYF
V gene: TRBV30; clone size: .; J gene: TRBJ1-6; CDR3 protein: CARNGFENSPLHF
V gene: TRBV7-2; clone size: .; J gene: TRBJ2-1; CDR3 protein: CASTSPFGAVSSYNEQFF
V gene: TRBV7-2; clone size: .; J gene: TRBJ2-5; CDR3 protein: CASSLSLAVGQETQYF
V gene: TRBV7-7; clone size: .; J gene: TRBJ2-5; CDR3 protein: CASSKGLAGMETQYF
V gene: TRBV13; clone size: .; J gene: TRBJ2-7; CDR3 protein: CASSLASGNYEQYF
V gene: TRBV7-3; clone size: .; J gene: TRBJ2-7; CDR3 protein: CASSLTSGGAVSYEQYF
V gene: TRBV4-2; clone size: .; J gene: TRBJ1-2; CDR3 protein: CASSQEGQRYGYTF
V gene: TRBV4-3; clone size: .; J gene: TRBJ2-7; CDR3 protein: CASSQGGGYEQYF
V gene: TRBV6-5; clone size: .; J gene: TRBJ2-1; CDR3 protein: CASWVPTRGEQFF
V gene: TRBV7-2; clone size: .; J gene: TRBJ1-3; CDR3 protein: CASSLVGQGTGNTIYF
V gene: TRBV4-2; clone size: .; J gene: TRBJ2-7; CDR3 protein: CASSQGLPSSYEQYF
V gene: TRBV6-1; clone size: .; J gene: TRBJ2-7; CDR3 protein: CASCPLGIPYEQYF
V gene: TRBV6-5; clone size: .; J gene: TRBJ1-1; CDR3 protein: CASRGQSLNTEAFF
V gene: TRBV7-2; clone size: .; J gene: TRBJ2-3; CDR3 protein: CASSQRTGRATDTQYF
V gene: TRBV7-9; clone size: .; J gene: TRBJ1-4; CDR3 protein: CASSPDRSGEKLFF
V gene: TRBV27; clone size: .; J gene: TRBJ1-1; CDR3 protein: CASSSKGQLRTEAFF
V gene: TRBV15; clone size: once; J gene: TRBJ2-5; CDR3 protein: CATSPNQETQYF
V gene: TRBV6-6; clone size: once; J gene: TRBJ2-7; CDR3 protein: CASSSPGGYEQYF
V gene: TRBV18; clone size: once; J gene: TRBJ1-5; CDR3 protein: CASSPPGQAILQPQHF
V gene: TRBV7-2; clone size: .; J gene: TRBJ2-1; CDR3 protein: CASSSRTGNNEQFF
V gene: TRBV29-1; clone size: .; J gene: TRBJ2-1; CDR3 protein: CSVGQREREQFF
V gene: TRBV2; clone size: .; J gene: TRBJ1-2; CDR3 protein: CASKTAVLVGGDNTF
V gene: TRBV6-6; clone size: .; J gene: TRBJ1-2; CDR3 protein: CASSYSTGGNYGYTF